This entry lists 7 T cell receptor beta chains sequenced from one sample in a study of cytomegalovirus exposure and HLA in healthy donors. PCR amplification relied on 60 Vbeta primers (plus 13 Jbeta primers). Assay: immunoSEQ multiplex PCR; the TCRdb copy retains only in-frame clones and omits some. The table has around 41,000 clones, roughly 51% seen once. The source material was PBMCs. All receptors derive from a man aged 60-69 years in good health and CMV-seronegative.

The rearrangement uses TRBV9 and TRBJ2-5; D remains ambiguous. Trimming removed 0 bases from V and 4 bases from J, with 10 bases in between. This CDR3 has 14 residues. CDR1 and CDR2 from the germline V gene are SGDLS and YYNGEE. CDR3 DNA: TGTGCCAGCAGCGTAGCTACGGGTGCAGAGACCCAGTACTTC. Its translation: CASSVATGAETQYF.

This clone was seen only a few times. This chain joins TRBV6-6 and TRBJ2-7, with D tentatively TRBD2 (8 bases). Trimming pared 8 bases from V and 0 bases from J, leaving 17 bases between. The CDR3 loop spans 15 amino acids. Germline values: CDR1 MNHNY, CDR2 SVGAGI (reference sequence). The CDR3 loop is CASGDSGGFSYEQYF. CDR3 DNA: TGTGCCAGCGGGGACAGCGGGGGTTTCTCCTACGAGCAGTACTTC.

This clone has a handful of counts. The chain links TRBV4-3 to TRBJ1-4; 7 bases match TRBD1. The J segment lost 8 bases and the V segment lost 0 bases, leaving 3 bases of the junction unmatched. Germline assignment: CDR1 LGHNA and CDR2 YSLEER. This CDR3 spans 14 amino acids. This chain's CDR3 is CASSQDAGGEKLFF. The CDR3 region has the DNA TGCGCCAGCAGCCAAGACGCAGGGGGGGAAAAACTGTTTTTT.

The rearrangement joins TRBV19 to TRBJ2-5; maybe TRBD2 (5 bases). Germline-derived CDR1 and CDR2 are LNHDA and SQIVND (reference sequence). CDR3 length: 14 amino acids. V lost 5 bases and J 5 bases, leaving 15 bases between the germline ends. The CDR3 loop is CASSFYGNPETQYF. CDR3 DNA sequence: TGTGCCAGTAGTTTCTACGGGAACCCGGAGACCCAGTACTTC.

This clone was counted only a few times. The chain links TRBV7-9 to TRBJ2-3; 9 bases align to TRBD1. Per germline, CDR1 SEHNR and CDR2 FQNEAQ (reference sequence). There are 14 residues in the CDR3. Germline trimming cut 6 bases from V and 1 base from J; bases unmatched to any gene: 2. This CDR3 reads CASSWDRGTDTQYF. CDR3 coding DNA: TGTGCCAGCAGTTGGGACAGGGGCACAGATACGCAGTATTTT.

This clone has just a few counts. This chain connects TRBV5-1 to TRBJ2-1; TRBD1 matches 9 bases. Germline CDR1 and CDR2: SGHRS and YFSETQ. There are 13 residues in the CDR3. J was trimmed by 8 bases and V by 5 bases; bases with no gene match: 5. DNA for the CDR3: TGCGCCAGCAGGTGGACAGGGGCCGATGAGCAGTTCTTC. This translates into CASRWTGADEQFF.

The chain uses TRBV9 and TRBJ1-2; TRBD1 agrees at 8 bases. Trimming removed 5 bases from V and 3 bases from J; junction bases left unmatched: 3. The CDR3 sequence is 13 residues long. Germline assignment: CDR1 SGDLS and CDR2 YYNGEE. In DNA form, the CDR3 reads TGTGCCAGCAGGGCGACAGGGGACTATGGCTACACCTTC. Its protein product is CASRATGDYGYTF. The entire variable domain, with the rest obtained from reference TRBV9 and TRBJ1-2, is as follows: DSGVTQTPKHLITATGQRVTLRCSPRSGDLSVYWYQQSLDQGLQFLIQYYNGEERAKGNILERFSAQQFPDLHSELNLSSLELGDSALYFCASRATGDYGYTFGSGTRLTVV.